The rows below give T cell receptor beta chains drawn from one sample of a study of T-cell reconstitution after alpha-beta-depleted transplantation in children. TCRdb re-analysed the PCR reads in MiXCR, keeping a single row per CDR3 protein. The sample gives about 980,000 distinct CDR3 sequences, about 29% of which show up once; under 30% is in the top ten. Specimen: PBMCs, mostly from graft donor cells, collected 360 days after TCRalphabeta/CD19-depleted stem cell transplant. The receptors derive from a boy less than two years old who had a stem cell transplant for SCID, so the T cells may come from the graft donor. CDR3s include the opening cysteine and the closing phenylalanine or tryptophan. Fields, in order: V gene, CDR3 length, D gene, CDR3 protein. A D gene is named only where the DNA matches it firmly.

TRBV20-1 | 13 | NA | CSAGPGVRNKQYF
TRBV29-1 | 14 | TRBD1 | CSVGNTGANQPQHF
TRBV20-1 | 14 | NA | CSAGGTASNQPQHF
TRBV4-1 | 15 | NA | CASSQGPANTGELFF
TRBV7-2 | 14 | NA | CASSFPRVNGELFF
TRBV5-1 | 13 | NA | CASSLAGLPEQYF
TRBV10-3 | 15 | NA | CAISDLGGREETQYF
TRBV12-3/TRBV12-4 | 16 | NA | CASSSVRDGTDQPQHF
TRBV7-2 | 15 | NA | CASSPGRLSSYEQYF
TRBV20-1 | 15 | TRBD1 | CSARDGTGAGETQYF
TRBV28 | 13 | NA | CASAGPRDIGYTF
TRBV20-1 | 12 | NA | CSARRVQETQYF
TRBV6-1 | 13 | NA | CASSGAYNQPQHF
TRBV12-3/TRBV12-4 | 16 | TRBD1 | CASSFGGQGSNQPQHF
TRBV5-1 | 15 | NA | CASSGLGGIPYEQYF
TRBV5-5 | 15 | TRBD1 | CASSFMTGRLDEQFF
TRBV28 | 15 | NA | CASSYRGSYSGKLFF
TRBV12-3/TRBV12-4 | 16 | TRBD1 | CASSPPGPGGRYGYTF
TRBV4-1 | 17 | NA | CASSREVGQPPNQPQHF
TRBV5-1 | 15 | NA | CASKNPISGANVLTF
TRBV20-1 | 13 | TRBD1 | CSARRTGTGELFF
TRBV4-1 | 15 | NA | CASSPQVTEIYGYTF
TRBV6-1 | 16 | NA | CASSEVWESHTGELFF
TRBV5-1 | 17 | NA | CASSPGLRDPSVKTQYF
TRBV12-3/TRBV12-4 | 14 | NA | CASSRTVSGNTIYF
TRBV4-3 | 15 | TRBD1 | CASSQEDRDLDEQYF
TRBV7-9 | 12 | NA | CASSSVGETQYF
TRBV12-3/TRBV12-4 | 14 | NA | CASSFYSSGPEAFF
TRBV15 | 16 | NA | CATSRVIGMTNEKLFF
TRBV10-3 | 15 | NA | CAISEGGAANYGYTF
TRBV29-1 | 15 | NA | CSVEDEDRYNQPQHF
TRBV24-1 | 14 | NA | CATRAQGNTGELFF
TRBV2 | 13 | NA | CASSEAFRESVFF
TRBV2 | 14 | NA | CASSWGWQNYGYTF
TRBV5-1 | 15 | NA | CASSLAFQGKETQYF
TRBV28 | 14 | TRBD2 | CASGAGGALNEQFF
TRBV9 | 16 | NA | CASSVVGGRNTGELFF
TRBV5-1 | 14 | TRBD1 | CASTAGTGDNEQFF
TRBV20-1 | 15 | NA | CSASQPTSRRDTQYF
TRBV20-1 | 17 | NA | CSARTKFLSPSTDTQYF
TRBV3-1 | 16 | NA | CASSQVEPGRNTEAFF
TRBV6-4 | 15 | NA | CASSEGPGVGHEQYF
TRBV7-2 | 17 | TRBD2 | CASSSVAGTVSYNEQFF
TRBV27 | 14 | TRBD2 | CASRRLAATYEQYF
TRBV7-2 | 14 | NA | CASSFQAGAYEQYF
TRBV20-1 | 15 | TRBD2 | CSVPTSGGRQETQYF
TRBV29-1 | 14 | NA | CSVEGNLKNTEAFF
TRBV11-2 | 13 | NA | CASSSLQYSPLHF
TRBV20-1 | 15 | TRBD2 | CSATREGPYTGELFF
TRBV4-1 | 17 | NA | CASSQDFGGAITNEQFF
TRBV5-1 | 14 | NA | CASSSYTGTYGYTF
TRBV5-5 | 16 | NA | CASSPRGDIGTGELFF
TRBV5-1 | 14 | NA | CASSLAGGAYGYTF
TRBV14 | 16 | NA | CASSQFRRKGLNEQYF
TRBV15 | 15 | NA | CATSSLDSNTGELFF
TRBV6-5 | 13 | NA | CASSYQGAHEQFF